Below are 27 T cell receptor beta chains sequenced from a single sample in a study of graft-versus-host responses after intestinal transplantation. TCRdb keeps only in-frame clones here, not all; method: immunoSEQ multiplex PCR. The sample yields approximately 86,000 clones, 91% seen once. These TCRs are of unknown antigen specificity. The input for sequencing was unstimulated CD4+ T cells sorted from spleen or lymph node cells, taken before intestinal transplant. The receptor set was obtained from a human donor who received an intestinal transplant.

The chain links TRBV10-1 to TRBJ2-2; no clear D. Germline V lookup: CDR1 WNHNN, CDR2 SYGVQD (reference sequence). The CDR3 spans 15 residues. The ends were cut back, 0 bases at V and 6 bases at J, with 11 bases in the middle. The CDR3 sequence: CASSESRLAPGELFF. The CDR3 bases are TGCGCCAGCAGTGAGTCGAGGCTGGCCCCCGGGGAGCTGTTTTTT.

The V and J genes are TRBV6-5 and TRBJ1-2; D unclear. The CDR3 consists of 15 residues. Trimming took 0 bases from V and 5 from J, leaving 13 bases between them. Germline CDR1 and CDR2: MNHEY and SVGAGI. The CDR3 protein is CASSYSRRPEYGYTF. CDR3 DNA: TGTGCCAGCAGTTACTCCCGCCGGCCGGAGTATGGCTACACCTTC.

The DNA for the CDR3 is TGTGCCAGTAGTATTCAAAACCGACAGTCTAATGAAAAACTGTTTTTT. Translated, it gives CASSIQNRQSNEKLFF. This chain connects TRBV19 to TRBJ1-4; TRBD1 might be the D (5 bases). Germline lookup yields CDR1 LNHDA and CDR2 SQIVND (reference sequence). The CDR3 extends over 16 amino acids. V lost 3 bases and J lost 3, with 14 bases in between.

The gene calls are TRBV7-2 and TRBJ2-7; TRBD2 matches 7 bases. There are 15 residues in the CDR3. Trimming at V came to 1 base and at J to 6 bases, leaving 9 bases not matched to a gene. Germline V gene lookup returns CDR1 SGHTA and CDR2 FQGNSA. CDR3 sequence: CASSLVASGPGEQYF. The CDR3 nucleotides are TGTGCCAGCAGCTTAGTCGCTAGCGGCCCCGGCGAGCAGTACTTC.

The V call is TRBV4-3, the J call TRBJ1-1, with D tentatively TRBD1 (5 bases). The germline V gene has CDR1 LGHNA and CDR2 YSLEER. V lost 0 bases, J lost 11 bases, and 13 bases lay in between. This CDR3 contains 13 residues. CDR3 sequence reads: CASSQDRGVGAFF. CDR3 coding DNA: TGCGCCAGCAGCCAAGATCGGGGGGTTGGGGCTTTCTTT.

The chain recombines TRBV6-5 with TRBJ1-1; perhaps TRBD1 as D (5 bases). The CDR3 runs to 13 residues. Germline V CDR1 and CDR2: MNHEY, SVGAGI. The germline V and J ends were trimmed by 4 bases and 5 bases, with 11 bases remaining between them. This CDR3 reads CASSSHGGTEAFF. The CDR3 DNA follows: TGTGCCAGCAGTTCGCACGGGGGAACTGAAGCTTTCTTT.

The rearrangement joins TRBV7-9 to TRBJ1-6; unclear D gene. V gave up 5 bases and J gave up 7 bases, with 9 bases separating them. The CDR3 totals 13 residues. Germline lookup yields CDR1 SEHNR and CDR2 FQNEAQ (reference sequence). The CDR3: CASSPLGNSPLHF. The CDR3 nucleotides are TGTGCCAGCAGCCCACTAGGGAATTCACCCCTCCACTTT.

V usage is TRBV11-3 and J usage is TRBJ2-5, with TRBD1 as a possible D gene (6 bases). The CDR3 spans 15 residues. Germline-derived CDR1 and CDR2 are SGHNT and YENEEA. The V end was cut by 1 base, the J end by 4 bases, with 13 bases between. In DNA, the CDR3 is TGTGCCAGCAGCTTAGCAGGGGCGCTGGGAGAGACCCAGTACTTC. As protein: CASSLAGALGETQYF.

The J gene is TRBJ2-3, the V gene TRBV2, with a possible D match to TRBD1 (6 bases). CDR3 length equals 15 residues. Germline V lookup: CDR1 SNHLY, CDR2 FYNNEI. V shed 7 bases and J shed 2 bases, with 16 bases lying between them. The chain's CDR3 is CASTGRDIITDTQYF. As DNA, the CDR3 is TGTGCCAGCACGGGCCGGGACATCATCACAGATACGCAGTATTTT. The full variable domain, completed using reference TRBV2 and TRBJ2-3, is EPEVTQTPSHQVTQMGQEVILRCVPISNHLYFYWYRQILGQKVEFLVSFYNNEISEKSEIFDDQFSVERPDGSNFTLKIRSTKLEDSAMYFCASTGRDIITDTQYFGPGTRLTVL.

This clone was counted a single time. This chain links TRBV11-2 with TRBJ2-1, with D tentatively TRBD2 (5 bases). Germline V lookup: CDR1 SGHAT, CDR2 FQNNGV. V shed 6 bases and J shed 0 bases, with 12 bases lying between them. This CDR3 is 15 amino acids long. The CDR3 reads CASSQSGISYNEQFF. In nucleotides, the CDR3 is TGTGCCAGCAGTCAAAGCGGTATCTCCTACAATGAGCAGTTCTTC.

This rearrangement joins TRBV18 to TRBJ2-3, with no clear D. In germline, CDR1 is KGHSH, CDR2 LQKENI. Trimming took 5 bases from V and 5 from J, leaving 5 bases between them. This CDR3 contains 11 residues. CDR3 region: CASSSGDTQYF. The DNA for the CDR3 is TGTGCCAGCTCATCAGGAGATACGCAGTATTTT.

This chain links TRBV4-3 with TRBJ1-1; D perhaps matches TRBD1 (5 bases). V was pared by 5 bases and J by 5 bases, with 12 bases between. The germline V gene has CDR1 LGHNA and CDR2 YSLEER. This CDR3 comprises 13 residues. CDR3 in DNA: TGCGCCAGCAGCACTGGAAGGGGAACTGAAGCTTTCTTT. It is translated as CASSTGRGTEAFF.

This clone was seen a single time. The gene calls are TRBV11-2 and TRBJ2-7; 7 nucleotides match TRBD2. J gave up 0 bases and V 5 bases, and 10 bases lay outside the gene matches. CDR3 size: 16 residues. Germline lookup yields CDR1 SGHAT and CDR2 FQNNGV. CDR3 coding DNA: TGTGCCAGCAGCCGGGAGGTAGGGTCCCGCTCCTACGAGCAGTACTTC. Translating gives CASSREVGSRSYEQYF.

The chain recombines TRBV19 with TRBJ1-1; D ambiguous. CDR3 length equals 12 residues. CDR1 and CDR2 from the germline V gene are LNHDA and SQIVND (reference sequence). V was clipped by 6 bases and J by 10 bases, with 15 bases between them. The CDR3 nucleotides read TGTGCCAGTAGCGGGGTATTGGGTGCAGCTTTCTTT. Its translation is CASSGVLGAAFF. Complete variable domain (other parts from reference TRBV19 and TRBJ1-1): DGGITQSPKYLFRKEGQNVTLSCEQNLNHDAMYWYRQDPGQGLRLIYYSQIVNDFQKGDIAEGYSVSREKKESFPLTVTSAQKNPTAFYLCASSGVLGAAFFGQGTRLTVV.

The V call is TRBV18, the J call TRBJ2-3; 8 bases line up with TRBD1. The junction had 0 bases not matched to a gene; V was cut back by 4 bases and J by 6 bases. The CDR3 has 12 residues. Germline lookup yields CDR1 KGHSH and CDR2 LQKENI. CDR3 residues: CASSRDRDTQYF. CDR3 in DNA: TGTGCCAGCTCACGGGACAGGGATACGCAGTATTTT.

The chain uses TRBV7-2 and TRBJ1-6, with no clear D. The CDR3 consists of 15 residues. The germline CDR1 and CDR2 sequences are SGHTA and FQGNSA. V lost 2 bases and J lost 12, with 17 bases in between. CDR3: CASSLLVTSAGPLHF. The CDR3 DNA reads TGTGCCAGCAGCTTACTAGTAACTTCGGCGGGACCCCTCCACTTT.

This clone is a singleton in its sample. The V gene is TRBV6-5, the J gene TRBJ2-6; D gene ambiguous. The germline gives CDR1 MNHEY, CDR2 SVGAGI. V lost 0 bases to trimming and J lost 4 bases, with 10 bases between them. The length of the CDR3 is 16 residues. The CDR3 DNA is TGTGCCAGCAGTTACTCGATCTGGGCCGGGGCCAACGTCCTGACTTTC. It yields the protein CASSYSIWAGANVLTF.

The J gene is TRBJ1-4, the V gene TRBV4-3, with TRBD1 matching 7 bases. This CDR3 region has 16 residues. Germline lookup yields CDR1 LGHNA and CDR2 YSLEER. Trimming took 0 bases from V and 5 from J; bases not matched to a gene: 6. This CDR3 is CASSQDLAGGNEKLFF. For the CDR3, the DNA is TGCGCCAGCAGCCAAGATCTCGCAGGGGGGAATGAAAAACTGTTTTTT.

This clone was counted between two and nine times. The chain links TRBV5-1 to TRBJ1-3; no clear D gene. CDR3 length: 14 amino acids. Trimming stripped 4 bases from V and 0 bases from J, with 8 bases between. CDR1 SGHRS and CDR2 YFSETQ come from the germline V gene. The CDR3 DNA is TGCGCCAGCAGCCCAGGTTCCTCTGGAAACACCATATATTTT. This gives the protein CASSPGSSGNTIYF.

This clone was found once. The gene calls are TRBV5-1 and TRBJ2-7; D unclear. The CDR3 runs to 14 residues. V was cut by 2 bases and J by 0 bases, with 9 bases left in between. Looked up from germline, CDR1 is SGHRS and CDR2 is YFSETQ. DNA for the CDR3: TGCGCCAGCAGCTTTAAAGGAGACTCCTACGAGCAGTACTTC. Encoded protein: CASSFKGDSYEQYF.

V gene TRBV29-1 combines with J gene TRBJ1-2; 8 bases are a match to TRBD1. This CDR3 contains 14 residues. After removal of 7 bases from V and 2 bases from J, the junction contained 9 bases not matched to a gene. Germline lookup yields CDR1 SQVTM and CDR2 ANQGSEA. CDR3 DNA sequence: TGCAGCGCCGCAAGACAGGGGAGAAACTATGGCTACACCTTC. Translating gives CSAARQGRNYGYTF.

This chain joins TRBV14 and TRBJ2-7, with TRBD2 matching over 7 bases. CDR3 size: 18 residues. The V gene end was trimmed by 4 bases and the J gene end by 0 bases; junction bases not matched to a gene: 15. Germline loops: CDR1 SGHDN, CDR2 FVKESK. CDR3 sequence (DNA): TGTGCCAGCAGCCGCCGGGGGTTCGAGCGGGGTTTCTCCTACGAGCAGTACTTC. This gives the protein CASSRRGFERGFSYEQYF. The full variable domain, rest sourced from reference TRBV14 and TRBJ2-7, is EAGVTQFPSHSVIEKGQTVTLRCDPISGHDNLYWYRRVMGKEIKFLLHFVKESKQDESGMPNNRFLAERTGGTYSTLKVQPAELEDSGVYFCASSRRGFERGFSYEQYFGPGTRLTVT.

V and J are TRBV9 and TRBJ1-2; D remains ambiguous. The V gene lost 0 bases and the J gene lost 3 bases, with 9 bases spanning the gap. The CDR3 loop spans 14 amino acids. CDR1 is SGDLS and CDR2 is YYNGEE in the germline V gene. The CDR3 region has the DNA TGTGCCAGCAGCGTAGGCAAGGGAGACTATGGCTACACCTTC. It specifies CASSVGKGDYGYTF.

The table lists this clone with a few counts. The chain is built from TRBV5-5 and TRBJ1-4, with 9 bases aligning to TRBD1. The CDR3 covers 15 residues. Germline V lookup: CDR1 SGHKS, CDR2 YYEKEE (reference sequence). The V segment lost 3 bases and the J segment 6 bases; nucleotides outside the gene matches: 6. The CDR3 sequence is CASSSQGQGDEKLFF. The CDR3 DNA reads TGTGCCAGCAGCTCCCAGGGACAGGGAGATGAAAAACTGTTTTTT.

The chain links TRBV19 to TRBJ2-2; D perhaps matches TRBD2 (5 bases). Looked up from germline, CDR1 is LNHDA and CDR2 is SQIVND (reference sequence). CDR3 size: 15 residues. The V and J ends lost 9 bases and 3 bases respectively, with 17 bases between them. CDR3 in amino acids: CASQIAGSYTGELFF. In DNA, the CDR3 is TGTGCCAGCCAAATTGCGGGCAGCTACACCGGGGAGCTGTTTTTT.

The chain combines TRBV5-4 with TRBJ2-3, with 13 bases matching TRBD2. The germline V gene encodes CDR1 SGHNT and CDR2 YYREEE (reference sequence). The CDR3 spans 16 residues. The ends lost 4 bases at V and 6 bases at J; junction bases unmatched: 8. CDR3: CASSQKLAGGIDTQYF. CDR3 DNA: TGTGCCAGCAGCCAGAAACTAGCGGGGGGGATCGATACGCAGTATTTT.

In DNA form, the CDR3 reads TGTGCCAGTAGTCGACTGGGGCAGGGCCAGGGCAATCAGCCCCAGCATTTT. This encodes CASSRLGQGQGNQPQHF. The chain links TRBV19 to TRBJ1-5, with D maybe TRBD1 (5 bases). Germline V gene data show CDR1 as LNHDA and CDR2 as SQIVND (reference sequence). CDR3 size: 17 residues. V lost 5 bases, J lost 2 bases, and 19 bases lay in between.